This entry lists 15 T cell receptor beta chains sequenced from one sample in a study of naive and memory T cell subsets. Both TRBC1 and TRBC2 were covered by a beta constant-region primer of two equimolar oligonucleotides. One entry per CDR3 protein, called by TCRdb with MiXCR from the UMI-ligation and nested PCR reads. The sample yields 120,000 to 150,000 distinct CDR3 sequences, approximately 15% seen once. Sequencing was carried out using naive CD4+ T cells from blood. Source of these receptors: a human donor in good health.

This clonotype was detected a few times. The chain recombines TRBV12-3 or TRBV12-4 with TRBJ2-2; D gene uncertain. This CDR3 has 15 amino acids. V was cut by 4 bases and J by 0 bases, with 9 bases left in between. Here the CDR3 reads CASSYLQANTGELFF. Here the CDR3 DNA reads TGTGCCAGCAGTTATCTACAAGCGAACACCGGGGAGCTGTTTTTT.

This clonotype was detected only a few times. V gene TRBV20-1 combines with J gene TRBJ1-6, with a possible D match to TRBD1 (5 bases). CDR3 size: 14 residues. The germline V gene encodes CDR1 DFQATT and CDR2 SNEGSKA (reference sequence). Between the trimmed V and J ends, which lost 0 bases and 8 bases, there was a span of 11 bases. CDR3 in amino acids: CSARDRGFYSPLHF. The CDR3 bases are TGCAGTGCTAGAGATCGGGGGTTTTATTCACCCCTCCACTTT.

This clonotype occurred a few times. The chain has TRBV30 and TRBJ2-1; TRBD2 matches at 15 bases. The CDR3 contains 15 residues. V shed 5 bases and J 9 bases; nucleotides not matched to a gene: 8. Germline V gene data show CDR1 as GTSNPN and CDR2 as SVGIG (reference sequence). In nucleotides, the CDR3 is TGTGCCTGGGTAGGACTAGCGGGAGGGCAGCCTGAGCAGTTCTTC. Its protein is CAWVGLAGGQPEQFF.

This chain connects TRBV20-1 to TRBJ1-5; the D is unclear. Trimming took 0 bases from V and 7 from J, leaving 13 bases between them. Germline CDR1 DFQATT, CDR2 SNEGSKA (reference sequence). The CDR3 length is 14 residues. The CDR3 DNA is TGCAGTGCTAGAGACAGGAGTTTGGGACAGCCCCAGCATTTT. Protein: CSARDRSLGQPQHF.

This clonotype was seen only a few times. The V call is TRBV12-3 or TRBV12-4, the J call TRBJ2-4; perhaps D is TRBD1 or TRBD2 (5 bases each). This CDR3 has 14 amino acids. V was clipped by 6 bases and J by 3 bases, with 12 bases between them. CDR3 nucleotide sequence: TGTGCCAGCAGCCACACAGGAGGCAAAAACATTCAGTACTTC. Its translation is CASSHTGGKNIQYF.

This clonotype was counted between two and nine times. The V and J genes are TRBV10-2 and TRBJ2-5; D is ambiguous. V lost 4 bases and J 1 base, leaving 7 bases between the germline ends. The CDR3 loop spans 13 amino acids. CDR1 is WSHSY, CDR2 SAAADI, per germline. CDR3 DNA sequence: TGCGCCAGCAGTGTTGCTAGCCAAGAGACCCAGTACTTC. This translates into CASSVASQETQYF.

This clonotype was recorded at least ten times. CDR3 sequence reads: CSAETGFMNTEAFF. The CDR3 DNA reads as TGCAGTGCTGAGACAGGTTTCATGAACACTGAAGCTTTCTTT. The chain couples TRBV20-1 to TRBJ1-1, with D possibly matching TRBD1 (6 bases). This CDR3 region has 14 residues. V was shortened by 5 bases and J by 0 bases, with 13 bases between the two germline ends. The germline CDR1 and CDR2 sequences are DFQATT and SNEGSKA (reference sequence).

Comment on this clonotype: One end of the junction fails to match germline, which may point to a read error. The chain links TRBV18 to TRBJ2-7; 12 bases are shared with TRBD2. CDR3 length: 18 residues. Germline loops: CDR1 KGHSH, CDR2 LQKENI. The CDR3 region is CDSSPLAGGPTSSYEQYF. The CDR3 DNA follows: TGTGACAGCTCACCACTAGCGGGAGGACCTACGAGCTCCTACGAGCAGTACTTC.

Only a few counts were recorded for this clonotype. V and J are TRBV18 and TRBJ2-7; 14 bases are shared with TRBD2. After removal of 5 bases from V and 7 bases from J, the junction contained 7 bases not matched to a gene. The CDR3 loop spans 15 amino acids. Germline CDR1 is KGHSH and CDR2 is LQKENI. For the CDR3, the DNA is TGTGCCAGCTCAACGGGACTAGCGGGAGCAGATGAGCAGTACTTC. Residues: CASSTGLAGADEQYF. Filled out from reference TRBV18 and TRBJ2-7, the complete variable domain reads NAGVMQNPRHLVRRRGQEARLRCSPMKGHSHVYWYRQLPEEGLKFMVYLQKENIIDESGMPKERFSAEFPKEGPSILRIQQVVRGDSAAYFCASSTGLAGADEQYFGPGTRLTVT.

This clonotype came up a few times. The chain is built from TRBV7-2 and TRBJ1-1; D is ambiguous. The CDR3 is 13 amino acids. Trimming cost V 0 bases and J 5 bases, with 7 bases left between them. Germline values: CDR1 SGHTA, CDR2 FQGNSA. Here the CDR3 reads CASSLASQTEAFF. In nucleotides, the CDR3 is TGTGCCAGCAGCTTAGCGAGCCAAACTGAAGCTTTCTTT.

J is TRBJ2-7 and V is TRBV6-1, with 11 nucleotides matching TRBD1. The germline gives CDR1 MNHNS, CDR2 SASEGT. V shed 5 bases, J shed 0 bases, and the junction held 6 bases outside the gene matches. This CDR3 has 16 amino acids. This CDR3 reads CASSSPGTGGSYEQYF. Here the CDR3 DNA reads TGTGCCAGCAGTAGTCCCGGGACAGGGGGCTCCTACGAGCAGTACTTC.

This clonotype occurred once. The gene calls are TRBV5-6 and TRBJ1-5; TRBD1 is a possible D gene (5 bases). Germline V gene sequence: CDR1 SGHDT, CDR2 YYEEEE. V lost 0 bases to trimming and J lost 9 bases, with 19 bases between them. This CDR3 comprises 16 residues. Here the CDR3 reads CASSLAGRGASGPQHF. DNA of the CDR3: TGTGCCAGCAGCTTGGCGGGGAGGGGTGCCTCGGGGCCCCAGCATTTT.

V gene TRBV20-1 combines with J gene TRBJ2-7; TRBD2 agrees at 10 bases. The CDR3 consists of 16 residues. The V gene's germline CDR1 is DFQATT and CDR2 SNEGSKA (reference sequence). Unmatched junction bases numbered 6, after V lost 1 base and J lost 0 bases. The CDR3 spells CSARGLAGGSSYEQYF. CDR3 DNA: TGCAGTGCTAGAGGATTAGCGGGAGGCTCCTCCTACGAGCAGTACTTC.

The chain recombines TRBV10-3 with TRBJ1-2; 7 bases are a match to TRBD1. The germline V gene encodes CDR1 ENHRY and CDR2 SYGVKD. V lost 4 bases, J lost 1 base, and 3 bases stayed unmatched. This CDR3 comprises 14 residues. The CDR3 coding sequence is TGTGCCATCAGTGGGGACAGCTATAACTATGGCTACACCTTC. It encodes CAISGDSYNYGYTF.

This clonotype has a single count. This chain links TRBV10-3 with TRBJ2-3; 7 bases are shared with TRBD2. Germline CDR1 reads ENHRY; CDR2 reads SYGVKD. The CDR3 has 19 residues. V lost 0 bases to trimming and J lost 4 bases; unmatched junction nucleotides: 16. The CDR3 coding sequence is TGTGCCATCAGTGAGTCGAGGACTAGGGTCCGAGAAGGGGCAGATACGCAGTATTTT. It yields the protein CAISESRTRVREGADTQYF.